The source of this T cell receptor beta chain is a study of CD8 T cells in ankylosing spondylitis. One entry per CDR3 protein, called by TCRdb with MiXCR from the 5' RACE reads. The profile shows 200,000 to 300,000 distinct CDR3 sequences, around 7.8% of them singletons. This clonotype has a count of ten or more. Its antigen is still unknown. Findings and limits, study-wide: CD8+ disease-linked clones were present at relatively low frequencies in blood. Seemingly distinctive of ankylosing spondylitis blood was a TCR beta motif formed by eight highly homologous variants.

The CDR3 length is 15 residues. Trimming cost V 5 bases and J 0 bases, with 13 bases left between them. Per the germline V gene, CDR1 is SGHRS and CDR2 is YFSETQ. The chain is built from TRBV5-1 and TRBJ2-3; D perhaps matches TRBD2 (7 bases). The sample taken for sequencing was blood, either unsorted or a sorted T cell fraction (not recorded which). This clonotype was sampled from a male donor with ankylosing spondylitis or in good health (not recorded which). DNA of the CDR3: TGCGCCAGCAGTGGCGGGGGCCCAAGCACAGATACGCAGTATTTT. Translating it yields CASSGGGPSTDTQYF.